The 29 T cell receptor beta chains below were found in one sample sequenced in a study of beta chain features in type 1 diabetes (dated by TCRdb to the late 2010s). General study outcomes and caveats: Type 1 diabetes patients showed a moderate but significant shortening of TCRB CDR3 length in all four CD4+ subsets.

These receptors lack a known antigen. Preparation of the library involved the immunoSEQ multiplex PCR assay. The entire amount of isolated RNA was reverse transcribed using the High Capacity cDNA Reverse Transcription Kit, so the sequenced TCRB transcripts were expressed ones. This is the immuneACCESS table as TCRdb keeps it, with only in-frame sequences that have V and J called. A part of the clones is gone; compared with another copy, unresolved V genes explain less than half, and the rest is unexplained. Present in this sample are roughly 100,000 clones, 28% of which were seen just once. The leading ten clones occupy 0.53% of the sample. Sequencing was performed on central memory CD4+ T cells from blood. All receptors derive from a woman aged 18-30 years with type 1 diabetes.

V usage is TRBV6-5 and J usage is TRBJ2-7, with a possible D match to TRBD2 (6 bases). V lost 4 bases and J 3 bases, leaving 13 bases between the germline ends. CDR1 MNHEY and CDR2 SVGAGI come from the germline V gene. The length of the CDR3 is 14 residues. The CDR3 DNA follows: TGTGCCAGCAGTTCGACAGCGGGCCACTACGAGCAGTACTTC. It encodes CASSSTAGHYEQYF.

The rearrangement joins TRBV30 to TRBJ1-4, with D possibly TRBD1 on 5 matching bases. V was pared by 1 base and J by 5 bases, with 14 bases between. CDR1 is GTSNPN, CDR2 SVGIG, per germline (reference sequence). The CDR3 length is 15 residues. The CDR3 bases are TGTGCCTGGAGTGGCCGGACACGGTTAAATGAAAAACTGTTTTTT. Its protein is CAWSGRTRLNEKLFF.

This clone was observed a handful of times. The CDR3 loop reads CASSLMSEAETQYF. CDR3 in DNA: TGCGCCAGCAGCTTGATGAGCGAAGCGGAGACCCAGTACTTC. The chain has TRBV5-1 and TRBJ2-5; D not resolved. Germline CDR1 SGHRS, CDR2 YFSETQ. V was trimmed by 1 base and J by 5 bases, leaving 12 bases between them. This CDR3 has 14 amino acids.

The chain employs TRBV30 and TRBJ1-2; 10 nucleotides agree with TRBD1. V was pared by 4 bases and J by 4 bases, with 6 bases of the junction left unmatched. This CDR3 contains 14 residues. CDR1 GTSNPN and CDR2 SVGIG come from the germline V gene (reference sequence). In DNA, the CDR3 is TGTGCCTGGAATAAGGACAGGGGGGGCTATGGCTACACCTTC. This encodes CAWNKDRGGYGYTF.

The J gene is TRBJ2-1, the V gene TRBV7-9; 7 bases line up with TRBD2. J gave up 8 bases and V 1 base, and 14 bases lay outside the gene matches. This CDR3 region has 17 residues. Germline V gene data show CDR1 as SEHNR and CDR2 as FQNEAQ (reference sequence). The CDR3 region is CASSLGIGAGRMDEQFF. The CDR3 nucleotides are TGTGCCAGCAGCTTAGGAATCGGAGCGGGGCGAATGGATGAGCAGTTCTTC.

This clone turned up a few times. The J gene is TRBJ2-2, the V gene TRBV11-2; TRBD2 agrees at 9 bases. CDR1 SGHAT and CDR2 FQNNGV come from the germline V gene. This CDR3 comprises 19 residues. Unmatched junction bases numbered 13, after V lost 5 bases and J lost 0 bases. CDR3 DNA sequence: TGTGCCAGCAGCCCAGCCTTAGCGGGAGAGGTCTCGAACACCGGGGAGCTGTTTTTT. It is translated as CASSPALAGEVSNTGELFF.

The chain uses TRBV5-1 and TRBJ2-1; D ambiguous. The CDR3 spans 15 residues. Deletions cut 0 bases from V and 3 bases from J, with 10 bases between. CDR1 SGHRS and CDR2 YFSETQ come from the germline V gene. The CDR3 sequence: CASSLGDTNYNEQFF. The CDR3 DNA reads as TGCGCCAGCAGCTTGGGCGATACCAACTACAATGAGCAGTTCTTC.

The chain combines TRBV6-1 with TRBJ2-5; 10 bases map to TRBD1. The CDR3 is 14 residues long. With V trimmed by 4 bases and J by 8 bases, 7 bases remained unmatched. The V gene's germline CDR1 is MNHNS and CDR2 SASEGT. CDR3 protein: CASSGGQGRRTQYF. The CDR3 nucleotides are TGTGCCAGCAGTGGGGGACAGGGGCGCCGAACCCAGTACTTC.

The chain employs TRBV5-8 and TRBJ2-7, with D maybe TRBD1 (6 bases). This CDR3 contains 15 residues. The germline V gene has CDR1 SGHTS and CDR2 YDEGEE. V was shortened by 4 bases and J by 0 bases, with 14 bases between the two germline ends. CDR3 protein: CASSRQGIPSYEQYF. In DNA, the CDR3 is TGTGCCAGCAGCCGTCAGGGGATCCCCTCCTACGAGCAGTACTTC.

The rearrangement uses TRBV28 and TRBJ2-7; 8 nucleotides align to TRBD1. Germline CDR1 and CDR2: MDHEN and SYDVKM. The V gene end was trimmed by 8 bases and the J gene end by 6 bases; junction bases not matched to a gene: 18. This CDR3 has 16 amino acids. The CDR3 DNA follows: TGTGCCAGCTTCCCCCACCCTGGGACAGGCCCCGGCGAGCAGTACTTC. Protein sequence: CASFPHPGTGPGEQYF.

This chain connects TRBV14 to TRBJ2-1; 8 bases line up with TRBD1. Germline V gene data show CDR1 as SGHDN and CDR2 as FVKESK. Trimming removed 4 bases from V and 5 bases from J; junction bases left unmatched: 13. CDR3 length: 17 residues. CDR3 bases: TGTGCCAGCAGCCCAGCCAAGTTCGGGACAGGAAACAATGAGCAGTTCTTC. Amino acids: CASSPAKFGTGNNEQFF.

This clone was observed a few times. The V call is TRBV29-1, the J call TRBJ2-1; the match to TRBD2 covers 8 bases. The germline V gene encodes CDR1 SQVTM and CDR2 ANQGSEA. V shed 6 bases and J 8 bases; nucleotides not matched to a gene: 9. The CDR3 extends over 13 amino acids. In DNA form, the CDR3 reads TGCAGCGTAAACGGGGGGGGGTGGTATGAGCAGTTCTTC. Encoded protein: CSVNGGGWYEQFF.

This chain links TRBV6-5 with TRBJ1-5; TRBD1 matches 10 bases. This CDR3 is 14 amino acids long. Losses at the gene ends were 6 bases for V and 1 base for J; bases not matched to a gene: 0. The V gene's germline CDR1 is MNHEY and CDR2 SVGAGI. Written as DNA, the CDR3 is TGTGCCAGCAGGGGACAGGGGAGCAATCAGCCCCAGCATTTT. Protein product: CASRGQGSNQPQHF.

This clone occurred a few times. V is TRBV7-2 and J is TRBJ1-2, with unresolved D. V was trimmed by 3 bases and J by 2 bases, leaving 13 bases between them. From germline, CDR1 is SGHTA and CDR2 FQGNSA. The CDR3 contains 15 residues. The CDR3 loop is CASSFGVTGNYGYTF. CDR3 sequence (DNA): TGTGCCAGCAGCTTTGGGGTGACGGGGAACTATGGCTACACCTTC.

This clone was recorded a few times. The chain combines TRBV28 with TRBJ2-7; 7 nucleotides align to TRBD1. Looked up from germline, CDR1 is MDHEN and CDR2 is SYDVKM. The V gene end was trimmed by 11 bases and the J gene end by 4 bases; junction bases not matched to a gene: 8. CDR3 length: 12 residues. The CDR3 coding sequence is TGTGCCTGCCGGGACAGAGCTTACGAGCAGTACTTC. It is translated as CACRDRAYEQYF.

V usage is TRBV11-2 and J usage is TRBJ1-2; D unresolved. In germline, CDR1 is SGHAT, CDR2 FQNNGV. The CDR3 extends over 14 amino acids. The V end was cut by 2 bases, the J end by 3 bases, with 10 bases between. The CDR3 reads CASSLSPGDYGYTF. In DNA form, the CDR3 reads TGTGCCAGCAGCTTATCCCCGGGAGACTATGGCTACACCTTC.

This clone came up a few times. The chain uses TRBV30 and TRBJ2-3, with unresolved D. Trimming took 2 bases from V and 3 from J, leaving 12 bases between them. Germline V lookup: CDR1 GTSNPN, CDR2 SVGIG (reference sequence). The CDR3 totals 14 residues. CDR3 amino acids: CAWSSVGVTDTQYF. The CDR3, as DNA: TGTGCCTGGAGTTCTGTAGGAGTAACAGATACGCAGTATTTT.

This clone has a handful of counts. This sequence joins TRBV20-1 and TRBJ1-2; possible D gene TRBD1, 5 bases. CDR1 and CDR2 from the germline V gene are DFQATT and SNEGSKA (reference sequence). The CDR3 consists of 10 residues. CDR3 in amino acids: CAGLNYGYTF. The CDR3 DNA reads TGCGCGGGACTTAACTATGGCTACACCTTC.

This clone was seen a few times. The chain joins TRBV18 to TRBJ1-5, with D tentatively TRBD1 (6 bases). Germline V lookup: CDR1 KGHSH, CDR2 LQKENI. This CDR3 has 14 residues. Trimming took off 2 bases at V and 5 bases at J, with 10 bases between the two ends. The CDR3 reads CASSPGGFDQPQHF. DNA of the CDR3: TGTGCCAGCTCACCAGGGGGCTTTGATCAGCCCCAGCATTTT.

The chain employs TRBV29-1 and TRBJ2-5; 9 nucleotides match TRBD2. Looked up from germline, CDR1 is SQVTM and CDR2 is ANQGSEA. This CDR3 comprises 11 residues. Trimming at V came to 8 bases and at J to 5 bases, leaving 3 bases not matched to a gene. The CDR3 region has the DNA TGCAGCTTCGGACTAGCGGAGACCCAGTACTTC. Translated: CSFGLAETQYF.

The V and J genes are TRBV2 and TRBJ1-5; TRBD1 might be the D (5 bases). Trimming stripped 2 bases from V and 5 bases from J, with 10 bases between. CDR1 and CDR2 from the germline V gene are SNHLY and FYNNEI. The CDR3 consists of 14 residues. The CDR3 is CASSERRGYQPQHF. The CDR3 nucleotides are TGTGCCAGCAGTGAACGTCGGGGGTATCAGCCCCAGCATTTT.

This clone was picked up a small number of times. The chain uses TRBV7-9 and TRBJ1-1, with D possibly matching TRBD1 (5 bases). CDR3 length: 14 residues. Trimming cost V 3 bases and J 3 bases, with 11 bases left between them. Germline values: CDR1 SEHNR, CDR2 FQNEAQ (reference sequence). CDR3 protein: CASSLQGGDTEAFF. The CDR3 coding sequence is TGTGCCAGCAGCTTGCAGGGAGGGGACACTGAAGCTTTCTTT.

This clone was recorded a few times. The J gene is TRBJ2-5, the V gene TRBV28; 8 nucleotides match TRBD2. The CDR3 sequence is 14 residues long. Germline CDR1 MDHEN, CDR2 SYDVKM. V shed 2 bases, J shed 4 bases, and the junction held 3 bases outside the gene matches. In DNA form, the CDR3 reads TGTGCCAGCAGTTTAGCGGGAGGCAGAGAGACCCAGTACTTC. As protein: CASSLAGGRETQYF.

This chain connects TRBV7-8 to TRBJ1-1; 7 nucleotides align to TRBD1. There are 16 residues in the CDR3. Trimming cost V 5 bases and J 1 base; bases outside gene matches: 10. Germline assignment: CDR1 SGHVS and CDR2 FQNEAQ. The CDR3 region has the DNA TGTGCCAGCAGCATAACGACAGGGCACGGGAACACTGAAGCTTTCTTT. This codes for CASSITTGHGNTEAFF. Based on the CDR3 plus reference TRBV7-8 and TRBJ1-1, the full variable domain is GAGVSQSPRYKVAKRGQDVALRCDPISGHVSLFWYQQALGQGPEFLTYFQNEAQLDKSGLPSDRFFAERPEGSVSTLKIQRTQQEDSAVYLCASSITTGHGNTEAFFGQGTRLTVV.

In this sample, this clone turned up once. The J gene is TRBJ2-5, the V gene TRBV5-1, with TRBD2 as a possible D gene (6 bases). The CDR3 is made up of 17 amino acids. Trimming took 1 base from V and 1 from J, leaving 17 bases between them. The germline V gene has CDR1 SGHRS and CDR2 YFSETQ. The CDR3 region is CASSLLLTDGGQETQYF. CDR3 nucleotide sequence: TGCGCCAGCAGCTTGTTACTAACTGACGGGGGCCAAGAGACCCAGTACTTC.

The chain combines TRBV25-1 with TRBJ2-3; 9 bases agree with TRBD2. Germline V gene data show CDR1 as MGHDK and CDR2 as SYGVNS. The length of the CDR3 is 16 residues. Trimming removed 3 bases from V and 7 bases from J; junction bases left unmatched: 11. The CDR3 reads CASSEILGLALNTQYF. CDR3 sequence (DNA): TGTGCCAGCAGTGAGATCCTCGGACTAGCGTTAAATACGCAGTATTTT.

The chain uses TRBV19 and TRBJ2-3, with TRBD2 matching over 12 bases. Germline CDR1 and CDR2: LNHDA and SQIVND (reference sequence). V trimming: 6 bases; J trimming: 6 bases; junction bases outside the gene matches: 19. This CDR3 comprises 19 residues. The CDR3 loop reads CASRSGNPGLAGLGDTQYF. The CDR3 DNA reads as TGTGCCAGTAGGTCGGGGAATCCGGGACTAGCGGGCCTTGGGGATACGCAGTATTTT.

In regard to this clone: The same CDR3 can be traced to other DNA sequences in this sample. The CDR3 DNA reads as TGTGCCAGCTCGCCATCCGGGGGGGGAGAGACCCAGTACTTC. Protein sequence: CASSPSGGGETQYF. The V call is TRBV18, the J call TRBJ2-5, with 8 bases aligning to TRBD2. CDR1 is KGHSH and CDR2 is LQKENI in the germline V gene. The trim removed 6 bases at V and 4 bases at J, leaving 7 bases unmatched. The CDR3 is 14 amino acids.

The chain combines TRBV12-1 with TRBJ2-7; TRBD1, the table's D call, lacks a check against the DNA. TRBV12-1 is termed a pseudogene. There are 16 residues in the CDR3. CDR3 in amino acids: CASSLALRTHYVGQYV. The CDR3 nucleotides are TGTGCCAGCAGCTTGGCCCTCCGGACACATTACGTTGGGCAGTACGTC.